This TCR beta chain is drawn from a study of shared clonotypes between healthy human individuals. Naive CD8 cells lacked CD45RO, underwent positive selection for CCR7 and left out terminally differentiated effector memory CD45RA+ cells. The length of the CDR3 is 16 residues. Looked up from germline, CDR1 is MDHEN and CDR2 is SYDVKM. V was trimmed by 5 bases and J by 3 bases, leaving 20 bases between them. Assay: immunoSEQ multiplex PCR; the TCRdb copy retains only in-frame clones and omits some. This sample has about 2.2 million clones; around 93% occur once, and the top ten carry roughly 1.7%. The receptor comes from a young man in good health. Some clones in this sample may be carry-over from other donors' samples. The V and J genes are TRBV28 and TRBJ2-7; D unclear. The sample consisted of naive CD8+ T cells from PBMCs. Here the CDR3 DNA reads TGTGCCAGCAGTAGGACGCCCCGTCTTACCCGCTACGAGCAGTACTTC. The encoded protein is CASSRTPRLTRYEQYF.